This T cell receptor beta chain stems from a study of blood T cell repertoires in COVID-19. Study summary: From the United States, Italy and Spain came samples of acute and convalescent COVID-19.

Assay: immunoSEQ multiplex PCR; the TCRdb copy retains only in-frame clones and omits some. This table holds more than 200,000 clones, roughly 90% found once. Germline CDR1 LNHDA, CDR2 SQIVND (reference sequence). V lost 8 bases, J lost 8 bases, and 18 bases lay in between. The CDR3 spans 13 residues. Membership in each cohort depended on participant-reported clinical history. For recovered donors of Cohort 3, there were two negative PCRs, clearance, or symptom resolution. V and J are TRBV19 and TRBJ1-2; D might be TRBD1 (6 bases). This TCR was sampled from a woman in her thirties who had recovered from COVID-19. The sample consisted of PBMCs or T cells enriched from blood (not recorded which). CDR3 protein: CASARRGAEGYTF. CDR3 DNA sequence: TGTGCCAGTGCCCGTCGGGGGGCGGAGGGCTACACCTTC.